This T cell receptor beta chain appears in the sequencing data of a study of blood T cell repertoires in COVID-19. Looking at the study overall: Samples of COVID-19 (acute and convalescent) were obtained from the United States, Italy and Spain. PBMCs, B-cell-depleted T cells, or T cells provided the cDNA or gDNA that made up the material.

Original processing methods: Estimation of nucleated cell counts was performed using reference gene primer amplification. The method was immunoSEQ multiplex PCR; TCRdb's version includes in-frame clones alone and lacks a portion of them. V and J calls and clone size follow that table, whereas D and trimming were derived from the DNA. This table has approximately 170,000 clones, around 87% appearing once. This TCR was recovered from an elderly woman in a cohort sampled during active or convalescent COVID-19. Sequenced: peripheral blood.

As DNA, the CDR3 is TGCGCCAGCAGCCCTAACCCGGGACAGGGATATTTGAGGAGTGAAGCTTTCTTT. Amino acid sequence: CASSPNPGQGYLRSEAFF. The chain is built from TRBV5-1 and TRBJ1-1; 9 bases match TRBD1. V lost 4 bases to trimming and J lost 7 bases; unmatched junction nucleotides: 20. The germline gives CDR1 SGHRS, CDR2 YFSETQ. This CDR3 contains 18 residues.